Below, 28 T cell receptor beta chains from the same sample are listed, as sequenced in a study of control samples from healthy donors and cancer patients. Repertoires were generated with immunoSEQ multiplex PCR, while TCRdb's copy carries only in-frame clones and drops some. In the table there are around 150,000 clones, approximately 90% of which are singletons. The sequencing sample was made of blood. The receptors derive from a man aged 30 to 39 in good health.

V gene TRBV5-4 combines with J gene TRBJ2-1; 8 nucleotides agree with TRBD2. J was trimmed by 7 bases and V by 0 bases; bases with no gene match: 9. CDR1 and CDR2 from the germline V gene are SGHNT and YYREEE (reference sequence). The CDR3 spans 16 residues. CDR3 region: CASSLGFRLAINEQFF. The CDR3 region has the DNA TGTGCCAGCAGCTTGGGATTCCGACTAGCGATAAATGAGCAGTTCTTC. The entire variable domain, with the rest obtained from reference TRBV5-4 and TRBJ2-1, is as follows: ETGVTQSPTHLIKTRGQQVTLRCSSQSGHNTVSWYQQALGQGPQFIFQYYREEENGRGNFPPRFSGLQFPNYSSELNVNALELDDSALYLCASSLGFRLAINEQFFGPGTRLTVL.

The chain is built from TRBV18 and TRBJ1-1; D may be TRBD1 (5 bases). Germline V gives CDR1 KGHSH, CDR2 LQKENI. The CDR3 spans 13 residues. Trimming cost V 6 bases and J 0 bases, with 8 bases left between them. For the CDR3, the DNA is TGTGCCAGCTCCCAAGGGGTGAACACTGAAGCTTTCTTT. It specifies CASSQGVNTEAFF.

CDR3 sequence: CASSEGGGGSYNEQFF. For the CDR3, the DNA is TGTGCCAGCAGTGAAGGTGGGGGAGGGTCCTACAATGAGCAGTTCTTC. The gene calls are TRBV6-1 and TRBJ2-1, with TRBD2 identical over 7 bases. Germline values: CDR1 MNHNS, CDR2 SASEGT. Trimming at V came to 1 base and at J to 1 base, leaving 4 bases not matched to a gene. The CDR3 totals 16 residues.

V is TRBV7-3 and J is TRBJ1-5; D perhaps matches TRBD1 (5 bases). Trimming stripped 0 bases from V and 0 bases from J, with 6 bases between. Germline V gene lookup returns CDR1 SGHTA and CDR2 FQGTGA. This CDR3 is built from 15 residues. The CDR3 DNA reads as TGTGCCAGCAGCTTAACCAGGGATAGCAATCAGCCCCAGCATTTT. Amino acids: CASSLTRDSNQPQHF.

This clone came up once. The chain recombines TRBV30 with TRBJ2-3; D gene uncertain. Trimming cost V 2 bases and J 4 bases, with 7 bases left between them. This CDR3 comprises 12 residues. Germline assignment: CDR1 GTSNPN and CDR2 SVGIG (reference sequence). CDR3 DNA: TGTGCCTGGAGTATAGGCTCAGATACGCAGTATTTT. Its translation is CAWSIGSDTQYF. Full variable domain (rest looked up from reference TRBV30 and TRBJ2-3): SQTIHQWPATLVQPVGSPLSLECTVEGTSNPNLYWYRQAAGRGLQLLFYSVGIGQISSEVPQNLSASRPQDRQFILSSKKLLLSDSGFYLCAWSIGSDTQYFGPGTRLTVL.

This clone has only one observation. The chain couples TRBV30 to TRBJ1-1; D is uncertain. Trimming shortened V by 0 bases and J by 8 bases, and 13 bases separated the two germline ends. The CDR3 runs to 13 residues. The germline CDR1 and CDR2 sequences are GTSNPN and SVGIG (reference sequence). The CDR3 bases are TGTGCCTGGAGTGTATGGCCCGGGAGAGAAGCTTTCTTT. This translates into CAWSVWPGREAFF.

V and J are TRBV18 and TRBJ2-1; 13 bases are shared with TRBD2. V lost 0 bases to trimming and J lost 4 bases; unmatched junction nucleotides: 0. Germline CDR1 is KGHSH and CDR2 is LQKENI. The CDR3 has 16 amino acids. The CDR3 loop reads CASSPPGLAGYNEQFF. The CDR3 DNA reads TGTGCCAGCTCACCACCGGGACTAGCGGGGTACAATGAGCAGTTCTTC.

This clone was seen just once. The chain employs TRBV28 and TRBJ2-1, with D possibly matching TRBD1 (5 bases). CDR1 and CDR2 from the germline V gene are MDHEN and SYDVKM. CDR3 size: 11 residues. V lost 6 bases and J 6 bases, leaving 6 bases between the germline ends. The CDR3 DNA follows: TGTGCCAGCAGAGGGGTCAATGAGCAGTTCTTC. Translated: CASRGVNEQFF.

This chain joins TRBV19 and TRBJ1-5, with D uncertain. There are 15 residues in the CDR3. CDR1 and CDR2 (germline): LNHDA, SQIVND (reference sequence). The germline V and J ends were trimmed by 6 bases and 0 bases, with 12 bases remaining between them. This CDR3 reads CASREGANSNQPQHF. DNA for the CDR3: TGTGCCAGTAGAGAGGGAGCTAATAGCAATCAGCCCCAGCATTTT.

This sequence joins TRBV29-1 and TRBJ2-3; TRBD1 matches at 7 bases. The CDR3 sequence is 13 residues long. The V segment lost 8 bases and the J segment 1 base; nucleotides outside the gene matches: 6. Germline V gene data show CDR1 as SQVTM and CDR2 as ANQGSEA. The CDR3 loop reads CSSTGERTDTQYF. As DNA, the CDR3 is TGCAGCTCTACAGGGGAACGCACAGATACGCAGTATTTT.

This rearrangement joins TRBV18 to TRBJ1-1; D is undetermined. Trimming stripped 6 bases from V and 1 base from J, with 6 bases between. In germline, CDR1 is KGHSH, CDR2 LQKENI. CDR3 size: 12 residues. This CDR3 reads CASSFQNTEAFF. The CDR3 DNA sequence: TGTGCCAGCTCGTTCCAGAACACTGAAGCTTTCTTT.

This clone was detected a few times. CDR3 residues: CASSFNSEGTEAFF. CDR3 nucleotides: TGCGCCAGCAGCTTCAATTCGGAGGGCACTGAAGCTTTCTTT. The gene calls are TRBV5-1 and TRBJ1-1; D is undetermined. CDR3 length: 14 residues. The V gene's germline CDR1 is SGHRS and CDR2 YFSETQ. The V end lost 2 bases, the J end lost 4 bases, and 12 bases lay between the germline ends.

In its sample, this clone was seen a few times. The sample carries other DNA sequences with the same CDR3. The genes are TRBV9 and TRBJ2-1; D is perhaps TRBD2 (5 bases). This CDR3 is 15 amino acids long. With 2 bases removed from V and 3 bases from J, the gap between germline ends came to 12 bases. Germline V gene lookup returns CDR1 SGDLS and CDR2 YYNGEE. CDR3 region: CASSVEDGFYNEQFF. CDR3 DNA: TGTGCCAGCAGCGTGGAGGACGGTTTCTACAATGAGCAGTTCTTC.

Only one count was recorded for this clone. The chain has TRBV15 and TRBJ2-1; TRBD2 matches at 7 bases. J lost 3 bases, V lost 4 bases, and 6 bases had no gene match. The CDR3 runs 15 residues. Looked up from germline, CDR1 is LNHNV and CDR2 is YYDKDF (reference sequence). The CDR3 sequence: CATSKKRGYYNEQFF. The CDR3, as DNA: TGTGCCACCAGCAAAAAGCGGGGCTACTACAATGAGCAGTTCTTC.

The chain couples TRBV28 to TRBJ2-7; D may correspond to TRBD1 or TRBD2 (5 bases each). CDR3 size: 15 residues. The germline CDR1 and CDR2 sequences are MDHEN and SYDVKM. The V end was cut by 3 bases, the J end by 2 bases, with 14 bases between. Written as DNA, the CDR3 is TGTGCCAGCAGTTTCCTAGGGACGCCAGCCTACGAGCAGTACTTC. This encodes CASSFLGTPAYEQYF.

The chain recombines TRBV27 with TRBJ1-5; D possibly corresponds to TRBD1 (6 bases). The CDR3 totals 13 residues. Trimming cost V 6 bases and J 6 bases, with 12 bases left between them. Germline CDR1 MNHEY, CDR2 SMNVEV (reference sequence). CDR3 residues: CASRQTGSQPQHF. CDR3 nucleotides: TGTGCCAGCAGACAAACAGGGAGTCAGCCCCAGCATTTT.

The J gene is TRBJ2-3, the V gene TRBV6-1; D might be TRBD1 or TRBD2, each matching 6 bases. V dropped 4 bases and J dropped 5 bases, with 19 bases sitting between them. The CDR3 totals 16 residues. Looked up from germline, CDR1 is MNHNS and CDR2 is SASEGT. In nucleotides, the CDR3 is TGTGCCAGCAGTGCCACAGGGAGGCCCGGCGGAGATACGCAGTATTTT. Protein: CASSATGRPGGDTQYF.

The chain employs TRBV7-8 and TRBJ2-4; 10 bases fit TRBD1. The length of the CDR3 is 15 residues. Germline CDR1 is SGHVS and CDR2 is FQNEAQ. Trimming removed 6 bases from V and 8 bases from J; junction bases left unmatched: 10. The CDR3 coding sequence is TGTGCCAGCAGTCGAGCCGGGACAGGGGTGGACATTCAGTACTTC. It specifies CASSRAGTGVDIQYF. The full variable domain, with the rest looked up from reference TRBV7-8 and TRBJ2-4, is GAGVSQSPRYKVAKRGQDVALRCDPISGHVSLFWYQQALGQGPEFLTYFQNEAQLDKSGLPSDRFFAERPEGSVSTLKIQRTQQEDSAVYLCASSRAGTGVDIQYFGAGTRLSVL.

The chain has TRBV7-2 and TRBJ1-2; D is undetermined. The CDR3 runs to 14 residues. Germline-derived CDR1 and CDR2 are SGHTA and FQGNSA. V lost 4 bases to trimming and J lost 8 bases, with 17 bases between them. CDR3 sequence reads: CASSSQGGVEGYTF. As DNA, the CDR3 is TGTGCCAGCAGCTCCCAAGGAGGCGTCGAAGGCTACACCTTC.

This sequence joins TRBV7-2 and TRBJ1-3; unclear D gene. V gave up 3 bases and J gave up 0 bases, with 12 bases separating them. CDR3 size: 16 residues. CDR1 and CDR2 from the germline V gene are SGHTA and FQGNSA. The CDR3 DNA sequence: TGTGCCAGCAGCTTGGTTCAGAGATCCTCTGGAAACACCATATATTTT. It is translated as CASSLVQRSSGNTIYF.

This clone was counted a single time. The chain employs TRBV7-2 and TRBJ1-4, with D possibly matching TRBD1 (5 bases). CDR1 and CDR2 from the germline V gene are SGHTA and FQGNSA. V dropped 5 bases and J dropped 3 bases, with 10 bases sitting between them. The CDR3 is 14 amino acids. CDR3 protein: CASSPGGSNEKLFF. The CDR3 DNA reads TGTGCCAGCAGCCCGGGGGGTTCTAATGAAAAACTGTTTTTT.

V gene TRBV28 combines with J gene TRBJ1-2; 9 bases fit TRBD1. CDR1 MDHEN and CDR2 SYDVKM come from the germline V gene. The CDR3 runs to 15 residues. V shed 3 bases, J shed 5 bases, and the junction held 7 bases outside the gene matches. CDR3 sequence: CASSFPDRGLYGYTF. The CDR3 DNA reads TGTGCCAGCAGTTTCCCGGACAGGGGTTTATATGGCTACACCTTC.

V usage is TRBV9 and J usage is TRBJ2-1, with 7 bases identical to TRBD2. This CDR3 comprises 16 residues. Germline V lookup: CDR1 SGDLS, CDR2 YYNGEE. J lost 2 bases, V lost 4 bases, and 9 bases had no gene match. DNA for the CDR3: TGTGCCAGCAGCCCCAGGGAGGGGACTCCCTACAATGAGCAGTTCTTC. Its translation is CASSPREGTPYNEQFF.

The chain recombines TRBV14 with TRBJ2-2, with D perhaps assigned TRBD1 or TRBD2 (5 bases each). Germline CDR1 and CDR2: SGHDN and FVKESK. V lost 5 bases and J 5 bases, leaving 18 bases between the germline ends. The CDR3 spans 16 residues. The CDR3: CASSFRFGGNTGELFF. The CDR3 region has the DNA TGTGCCAGCAGCTTTCGATTTGGGGGAAATACCGGGGAGCTGTTTTTT. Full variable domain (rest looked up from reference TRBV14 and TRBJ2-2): EAGVTQFPSHSVIEKGQTVTLRCDPISGHDNLYWYRRVMGKEIKFLLHFVKESKQDESGMPNNRFLAERTGGTYSTLKVQPAELEDSGVYFCASSFRFGGNTGELFFGEGSRLTVL.

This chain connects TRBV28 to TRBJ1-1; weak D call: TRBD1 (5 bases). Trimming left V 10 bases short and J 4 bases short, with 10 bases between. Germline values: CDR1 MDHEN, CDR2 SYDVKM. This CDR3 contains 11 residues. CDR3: CATGSGTEAFF. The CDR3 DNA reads TGTGCCACAGGGTCGGGCACTGAAGCTTTCTTT.

CDR3 sequence: CASSSRGTGELFF. The CDR3 DNA follows: TGTGCCAGCAGCTCGCGGGGGACCGGGGAGCTGTTTTTT. The genes are TRBV7-7 and TRBJ2-2; TRBD2 aligns across 7 bases. The CDR3 has 13 residues. Germline lookup yields CDR1 SSHAT and CDR2 FNYEAQ (reference sequence). With V trimmed by 4 bases and J by 5 bases, 1 base remained unmatched. The full variable domain, rest sourced from reference TRBV7-7 and TRBJ2-2, is GAGVSQSPRYKVTKRGQDVTLRCDPISSHATLYWYQQALGQGPEFLTYFNYEAQPDKSGLPSDRFSAERPEGSISTLTIQRTEQRDSAMYRCASSSRGTGELFFGEGSRLTVL.

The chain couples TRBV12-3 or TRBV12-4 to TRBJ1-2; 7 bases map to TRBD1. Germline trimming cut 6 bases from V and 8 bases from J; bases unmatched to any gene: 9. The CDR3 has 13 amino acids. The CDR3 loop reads CASSRQGALGYTF. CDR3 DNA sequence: TGTGCCAGCAGCCGACAGGGAGCTCTCGGCTACACCTTC.

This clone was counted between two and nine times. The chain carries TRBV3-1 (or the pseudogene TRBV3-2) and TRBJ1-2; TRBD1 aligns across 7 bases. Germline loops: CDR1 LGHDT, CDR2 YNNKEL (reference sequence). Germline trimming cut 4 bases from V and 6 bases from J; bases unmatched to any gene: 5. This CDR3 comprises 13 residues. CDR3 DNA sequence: TGTGCCAGCAGCCTCGGGACAGTCGATGGCTACACCTTC. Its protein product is CASSLGTVDGYTF.